Many counts were recorded for the clone carrying this T cell receptor (beta chain). Antigen unknown. The data were obtained in a study of T cells after posttransplantation cyclophosphamide. Germline V gene data show CDR1 as SGHTA and CDR2 as FQGNSA. V trimming: 2 bases; J trimming: 4 bases; junction bases outside the gene matches: 3. This CDR3 is built from 14 residues. A marrow graft followed busulfan-fludarabine conditioning, with cyclophosphamide on days +3 and +4. Clones were sequenced by immunoSEQ multiplex PCR, and TCRdb holds only the in-frame ones, with some missing. The specimen has some 16,000 clones, none found just once. Broader study findings: Later post-transplant blood repertoires were often dominated by donor CD8+ memory clones.

The chain joins TRBV7-2 to TRBJ2-5; the match to TRBD1 covers 8 bases. The sample consisted of PBMCs, taken after allogeneic stem cell transplant with posttransplant cyclophosphamide. This receptor was identified in a female patient aged 25-39 years who received an allogeneic stem cell transplant from a related donor, was CMV-positive, and had no GVHD. Some T cells may possibly be graft donor cells. CDR3 protein: CASSLSGGLETQYF. The CDR3 region has the DNA TGTGCCAGCAGCTTATCAGGGGGCCTAGAGACCCAGTACTTC.